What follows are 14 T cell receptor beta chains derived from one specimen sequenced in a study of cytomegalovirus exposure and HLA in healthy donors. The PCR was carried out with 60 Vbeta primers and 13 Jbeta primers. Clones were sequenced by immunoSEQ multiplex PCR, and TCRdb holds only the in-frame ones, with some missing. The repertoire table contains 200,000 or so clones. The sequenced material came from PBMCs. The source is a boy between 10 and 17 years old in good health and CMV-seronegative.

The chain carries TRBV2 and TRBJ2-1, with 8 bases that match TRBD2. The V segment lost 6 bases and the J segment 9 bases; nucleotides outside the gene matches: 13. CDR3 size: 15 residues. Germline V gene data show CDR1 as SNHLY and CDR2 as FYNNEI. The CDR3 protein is CASREPGTRITEQFF. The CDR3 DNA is TGTGCCAGCAGAGAACCCGGGACTAGGATCACTGAGCAGTTCTTC.

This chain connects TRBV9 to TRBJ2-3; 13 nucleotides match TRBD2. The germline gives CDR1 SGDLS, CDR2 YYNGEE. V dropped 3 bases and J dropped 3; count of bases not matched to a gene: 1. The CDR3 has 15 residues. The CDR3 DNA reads TGTGCCAGCAGCGGACTAGCGGGGGGAACAGATACGCAGTATTTT. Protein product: CASSGLAGGTDTQYF.

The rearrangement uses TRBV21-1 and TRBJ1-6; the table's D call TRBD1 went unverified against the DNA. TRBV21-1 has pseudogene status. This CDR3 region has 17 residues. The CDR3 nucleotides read TGTGCCAGCAGCAAAGCCCCTCAGGGCCCTTATAATTCACCCCTCCACTTT. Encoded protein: CASSKAPQGPYNSPLHF.

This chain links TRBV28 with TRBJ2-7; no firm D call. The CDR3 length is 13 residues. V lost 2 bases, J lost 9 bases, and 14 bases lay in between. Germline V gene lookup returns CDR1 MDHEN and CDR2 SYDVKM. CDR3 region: CASSLPSPSVQYF. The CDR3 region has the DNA TGTGCCAGCAGTTTACCTTCCCCCTCAGTGCAGTACTTC. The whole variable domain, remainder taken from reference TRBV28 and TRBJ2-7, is DVKVTQSSRYLVKRTGEKVFLECVQDMDHENMFWYRQDPGLGLRLIYFSYDVKMKEKGDIPEGYSVSREKKERFSLILESASTNQTSMYLCASSLPSPSVQYFGPGTRLTVT.

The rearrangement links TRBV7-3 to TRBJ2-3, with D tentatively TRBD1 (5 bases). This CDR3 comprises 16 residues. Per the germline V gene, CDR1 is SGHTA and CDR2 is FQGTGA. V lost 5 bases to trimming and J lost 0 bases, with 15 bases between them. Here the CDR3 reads CASSPSGQTSTDTQYF. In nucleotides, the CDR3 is TGTGCCAGCAGCCCCTCAGGGCAAACCAGCACAGATACGCAGTATTTT.

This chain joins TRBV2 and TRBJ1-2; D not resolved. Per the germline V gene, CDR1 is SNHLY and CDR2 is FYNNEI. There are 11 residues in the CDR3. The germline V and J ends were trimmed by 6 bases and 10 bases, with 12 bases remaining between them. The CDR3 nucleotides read TGTGCCAGCAGGACTCAGTCTTACTACACCTTC. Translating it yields CASRTQSYYTF.

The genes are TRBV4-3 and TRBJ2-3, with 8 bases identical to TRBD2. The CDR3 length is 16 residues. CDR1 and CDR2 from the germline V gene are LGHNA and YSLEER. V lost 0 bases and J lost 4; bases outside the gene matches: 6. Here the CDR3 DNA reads TGCGCCAGCAGCCAAGATACGGGGGGGGTCCCAGATACGCAGTATTTT. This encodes CASSQDTGGVPDTQYF.

The CDR3 spells CASSYISGGPYEQYF. The CDR3 region has the DNA TGTGCCAGCAGCTATATTAGCGGGGGCCCCTACGAGCAGTACTTC. The chain uses TRBV28 and TRBJ2-5, with TRBD2 identical over 9 bases. With the DNA end fitting TRBJ2-7 better, the J assignment may be wrong. This CDR3 is built from 15 residues. CDR1 is MDHEN and CDR2 is SYDVKM in the germline V gene.

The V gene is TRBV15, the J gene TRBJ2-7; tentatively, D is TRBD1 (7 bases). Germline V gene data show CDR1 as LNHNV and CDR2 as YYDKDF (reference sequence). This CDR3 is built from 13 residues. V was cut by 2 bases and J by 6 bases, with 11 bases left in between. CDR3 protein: CATSRRQGGEQYF. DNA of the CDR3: TGTGCCACCAGCAGAAGACAGGGAGGCGAGCAGTACTTC.

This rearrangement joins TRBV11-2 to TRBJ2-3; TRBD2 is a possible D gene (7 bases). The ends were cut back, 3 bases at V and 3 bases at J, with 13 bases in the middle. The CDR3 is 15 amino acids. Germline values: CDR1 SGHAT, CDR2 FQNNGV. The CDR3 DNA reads TGTGCCAGCAGCTTCCCGGGGGGCATGACAGATACGCAGTATTTT. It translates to CASSFPGGMTDTQYF.

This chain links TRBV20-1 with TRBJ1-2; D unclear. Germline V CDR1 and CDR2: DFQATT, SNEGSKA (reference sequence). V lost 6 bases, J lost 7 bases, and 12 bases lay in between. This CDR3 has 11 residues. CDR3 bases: TGCAGTGCCCGGGGTGTCGTTGGCTACACCTTC. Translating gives CSARGVVGYTF.

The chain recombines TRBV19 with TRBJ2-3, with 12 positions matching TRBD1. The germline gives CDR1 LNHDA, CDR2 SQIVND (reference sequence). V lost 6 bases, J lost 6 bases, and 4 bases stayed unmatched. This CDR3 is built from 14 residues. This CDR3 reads CASSRDRGRDTQYF. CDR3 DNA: TGTGCCAGTAGCCGGGACAGGGGGCGGGATACGCAGTATTTT.

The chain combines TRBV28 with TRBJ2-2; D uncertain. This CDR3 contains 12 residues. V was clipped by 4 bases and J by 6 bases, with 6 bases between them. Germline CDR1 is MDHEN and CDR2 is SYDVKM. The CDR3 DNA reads TGTGCCAGCAGTTCGTCGGCCGGGGAGCTGTTTTTT. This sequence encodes CASSSSAGELFF.

CDR3 DNA: TGTGCCAGCAGCTGGGACAGGGGAGGGACAGATACGCAGTATTTT. This encodes CASSWDRGGTDTQYF. V gene TRBV7-6 combines with J gene TRBJ2-3; TRBD1 agrees at 10 bases. This CDR3 is built from 15 residues. Germline values: CDR1 SGHVS, CDR2 FNYEAQ. V lost 4 bases and J lost 3; bases outside the gene matches: 4.